This TCR beta chain was sequenced in a study of beta chain features in type 1 diabetes (dated by TCRdb to 2017 to 2018). About the study as a whole: Patients and healthy donors did not differ in mean age, gender distribution, total cell number or subset yield. A total of roughly 99 million sorted cells were examined across all samples, and the number of cells per subset was strongly correlated with RNA yield. In the study, recently diagnosed type 1 diabetes patients and matched healthy donors were compared on the TCRB repertoires of their sorted circulating CD4+ T cell subsets. Regulatory and stem cell-like memory subsets were isolated from only 8 patients and roughly eight healthy donors, whereas naive and central memory subsets came from all 30 or so donors. The investigation overall reported the following: Sequencing cDNA rather than genomic DNA could over-represent highly expressing activated cells, although activation and CD3 levels did not differ between groups. Fewer insertions and more nucleotide deletions at VDJ recombination sites were observed in patients with type 1 diabetes, implying thymic rearrangement abnormalities. Because small numbers of individuals were included in the HLA sub-analyses, any influence of HLA type on TCRB rearrangement was left unresolved. In all four CD4+ subsets, TCRB CDR3 length was moderately but significantly shorter in type 1 diabetes patients. Shorter templates might have been favored by PCR, but patient and control samples were amplified and corrected together, so both groups would have been affected equally by any skew. The naive, central memory and regulatory TCRB repertoires appeared to resemble one another more closely among patients than among healthy donors.

A single peripheral blood draw of around 0.11 L on average was collected from each donor into heparinised tubes. Using a panel that included CD45RO, CCR7, CD25, CD127, CD95 and CD27, naive, central memory, regulatory and stem cell-like memory CD4+ T cells were sorted on a BD FACSAria II. A purity above 98% was achieved for all sorted populations. PBMCs were isolated right away by Lymphoprep density gradient centrifugation and were stained directly, without culture. So that batch effects would be minimized, each experiment stained and sorted samples in pairs, pairing one healthy donor with one patient. The germline ends are 9 bases apart after V is trimmed by 0 bases and J by 7 bases. Including the terminal cysteine and phenylalanine, the CDR3 comprises 14 residues. Only the CDR3 portion is preserved as DNA: 42 bases, with reading frame beginning at the first base. The entire amount of isolated RNA was reverse transcribed using the High Capacity cDNA Reverse Transcription Kit, so the sequenced TCRB transcripts were expressed ones. Naive, central memory and regulatory T cell samples underwent deep immunoSEQ sequencing, averaging about 3.57 million total reads per sample. Sorted cells were lysed in RLT buffer, and RNA was extracted using DNase-treated RNeasy Micro or Mini kits according to cell number. To prevent cross-contamination, every cell subset was processed on its own, while patient and healthy donor samples were processed together. The immunoSEQ multiplex PCR was used to amplify TCRB sequences from cDNA, generating 87-bp fragments that spanned the CDR3 region. Sequencing of the amplicons was done on the Illumina HiSeq platform. The authors' analysis ran thus. PCR bias was corrected computationally using synthetic template baselines, and reads within Hamming distance 2 were collapsed, with unmergeable singletons discarded. Reads were aligned against IMGT to assign V, D and J genes, CDR3 length and insertions or deletions at six rearrangement sites. Within each subset, clonotype counts were normalized to the number of sorted cells before true diversity and Gini coefficients were calculated with the tcR R package. The overlap coefficient, calculated on TCRB nucleotide sequences, was used to measure repertoire sharing. As a proxy for the pre-selection repertoire, out-of-frame TCRB sequences from naive cells were analyzed. This immuneACCESS table, as held by TCRdb, lists in-frame sequences with V and J called but not all clones. Of the missing ones, under half trace to an unresolved V gene in checked studies; the others have no known cause. The DNA gave D and trimming, while V, J and clone size come from that table. This sample lists 130,000 to 150,000 clones; about 10% were detected once. Clones ranked in the top ten supply approximately 1.3% of the sample.

As for this clone: Its antigen remains undetermined. The input lacks base qualities; no much larger clone sits a single base away.

This chain joins TRBV23-1 to TRBJ2-2, with no confidently assigned D gene. TRBV23-1 is annotated as an ORF whose role is uncertain. This TCR was sampled from a man between 18 and 35 years old in good health. What was sequenced was naive CD4+ T cells from blood. The cell subset or site label, as the study defines it: true naive CD4+ T cells. The CDR3 amino acid sequence is: CASSQSGGLGELFF. The base sequence is TGCGCCAGCAGTCAATCTGGTGGGCTCGGGGAGCTGTTTTTT.